Below, 9 T cell receptor beta chains from the same sample are listed, as sequenced in a study of blood T cell repertoires in COVID-19. Clones were sequenced by immunoSEQ multiplex PCR, and TCRdb holds only the in-frame ones, with some missing. The sample has more than 15,000 clones, 85% to 90% seen once. Sequencing used peripheral blood. These receptors all stem from a man between 60 and 70 years old with acute or convalescent COVID-19.

This clone was seen only a few times. The chain uses TRBV30 and TRBJ2-7; 7 bases match TRBD2. There are 16 residues in the CDR3. The germline gives CDR1 GTSNPN, CDR2 SVGIG (reference sequence). The V gene end was trimmed by 0 bases and the J gene end by 7 bases; junction bases not matched to a gene: 15. CDR3 in amino acids: CAWSVGDAGARLEQYF. The CDR3 bases are TGTGCCTGGAGTGTAGGTGATGCGGGAGCCCGGCTGGAGCAGTACTTC.

The V call is TRBV5-1, the J call TRBJ2-2; 16 bases align to TRBD2. The CDR3 has 20 residues. J gave up 4 bases and V 2 bases, and 11 bases lay outside the gene matches. Germline CDR1 is SGHRS and CDR2 is YFSETQ. CDR3 nucleotide sequence: TGCGCCAGCAGCTTAACCCAGGGACTAGCGGGAGGGCCCGTCACCGGGGAGCTGTTTTTT. This translates into CASSLTQGLAGGPVTGELFF. The full variable domain, rest sourced from reference TRBV5-1 and TRBJ2-2, is KAGVTQTPRYLIKTRGQQVTLSCSPISGHRSVSWYQQTPGQGLQFLFEYFSETQRNKGNFPGRFSGRQFSNSRSEMNVSTLELGDSALYLCASSLTQGLAGGPVTGELFFGEGSRLTVL.

The rearrangement uses TRBV14 and TRBJ2-5; D is unresolved. The length of the CDR3 is 14 residues. Trimming left V 1 base short and J 2 bases short, with 8 bases between. Per germline, CDR1 SGHDN and CDR2 FVKESK. The CDR3 DNA is TGTGCCAGCAGCCAAGTCCCAGCGCAAGAGACCCAGTACTTC. The encoded protein is CASSQVPAQETQYF. The entire variable domain, with the rest obtained from reference TRBV14 and TRBJ2-5, is as follows: EAGVTQFPSHSVIEKGQTVTLRCDPISGHDNLYWYRRVMGKEIKFLLHFVKESKQDESGMPNNRFLAERTGGTYSTLKVQPAELEDSGVYFCASSQVPAQETQYFGPGTRLLVL.

This rearrangement joins TRBV5-1 to TRBJ1-1; a weak D match, TRBD1 (5 bases). There are 15 residues in the CDR3. Trimming cost V 0 bases and J 9 bases, with 18 bases left between them. Germline lookup yields CDR1 SGHRS and CDR2 YFSETQ. The DNA of the CDR3 is TGCGCCAGCAGCTTGGAGGGCAGGGAAGAAGGGCAAGCTTTCTTT. Translation gives CASSLEGREEGQAFF.

The chain has TRBV6-2 or TRBV6-3 and TRBJ2-1, with a weak D call TRBD1 (5 bases). Trimming removed 4 bases from V and 3 bases from J, with 16 bases in between. Germline V CDR1 and CDR2: MNHEY, SVGEGT. The CDR3 has 16 amino acids. CDR3 coding DNA: TGTGCCAGCAGTTCGCCGGGTCACAGGATCTACAATGAGCAGTTCTTC. Amino acid sequence: CASSSPGHRIYNEQFF.

A few counts support this clone. The chain recombines TRBV7-2 with TRBJ1-2; D might be TRBD1 (5 bases). This CDR3 spans 16 amino acids. The ends were cut back, 5 bases at V and 0 bases at J, with 16 bases in the middle. Germline V gene data show CDR1 as SGHTA and CDR2 as FQGNSA. In nucleotides, the CDR3 is TGTGCCAGCAGCCTATCCCGACAGACGTCTAACTATGGCTACACCTTC. Translated, it gives CASSLSRQTSNYGYTF.

The chain carries TRBV29-1 and TRBJ2-1, with 9 nucleotides matching TRBD2. The trim removed 7 bases at V and 8 bases at J, leaving 9 bases unmatched. The CDR3 runs 13 residues. Germline CDR1 is SQVTM and CDR2 is ANQGSEA. CDR3 sequence: CSGGSGRFDEQFF. CDR3 DNA: TGCAGCGGGGGTAGCGGGAGATTCGATGAGCAGTTCTTC.

The chain uses TRBV3-1 (or the pseudogene TRBV3-2) and TRBJ2-7, with D maybe TRBD1 (5 bases). This CDR3 region has 16 residues. Germline CDR1 LGHDT, CDR2 YNNKEL (reference sequence). V gave up 1 base and J gave up 4 bases, with 17 bases separating them. Written as DNA, the CDR3 is TGTGCCAGCAGCCAAGGATCAGCAGGGATGGGTTACGAGCAGTACTTC. Translating it yields CASSQGSAGMGYEQYF.

This rearrangement joins TRBV6-5 to TRBJ2-2; 9 nucleotides align to TRBD1. Losses at the gene ends were 6 bases for V and 3 bases for J; bases not matched to a gene: 5. The CDR3 has 15 amino acids. Germline assignment: CDR1 MNHEY and CDR2 SVGAGI. The CDR3 loop is CASRRGQGDTGELFF. In DNA form, the CDR3 reads TGTGCCAGCAGAAGGGGACAGGGAGACACCGGGGAGCTGTTTTTT.